Listed below are T cell receptor beta chains from one sample, sequenced in a study of tumor and adjacent non-tumor tissue in lung cancer. TCRdb analysed the multiplex PCR reads with MiXCR anew, one entry per CDR3 protein. Of 50,000 to 60,000 distinct CDR3 sequences in the sample, about 80% were seen once. Sequences were obtained from distant non-tumor lung tissue. The receptors shown here come from a woman in her sixties with non-small cell lung cancer. CDR3s include the opening cysteine and the closing phenylalanine or tryptophan. A D gene is named only where the DNA matches it firmly. Not every row has a clone size; where given, it reads once, few, many or a size class.

J,V,size,D,CDR3,DNA
TRBJ1-2,TRBV12-3/TRBV12-4,few,TRBD1,CASRVRDSGGSHGYTF,TGTGCCAGCAGGGTTCGGGACAGTGGTGGTTCCCACGGCTACACCTTC
TRBJ2-6,TRBV11-2,few,.,CASSFMSSGANVVTF,TGTGCCAGCAGCTTTATGAGCTCTGGGGCCAACGTCGTGACTTTC
TRBJ2-1,TRBV4-3,.,.,CTSSQGGRNLYYEQFF,TGCACCAGCAGCCAAGGGGGAAGGAATCTCTACTATGAGCAGTTCTTC
TRBJ1-1,TRBV4-1,.,.,CVSSHPLGRTVTEAFF,TGTGTCAGCAGCCACCCGTTGGGAAGGACCGTAACTGAAGCTTTCTTT
TRBJ2-5,TRBV4-3,few,.,CTSSQEGGQETQYF,TGCACCAGCAGCCAAGAGGGGGGCCAAGAGACCCAGTACTTC
TRBJ2-3,TRBV7-9,.,TRBD2,CVSSLSRTSGHTETQYF,TGTGTCAGCAGCTTGTCGAGGACTAGCGGACACACAGAAACGCAGTATTTT
TRBJ1-2,TRBV4-2,once,.,CASSPTGQSVMGTF,TGTGCCAGCAGCCCGACAGGACAGAGTGTGATGGGGACCTTC
TRBJ2-5,TRBV11-1,.,.,CASSLRQVERIETQNF,TGTGCCAGCAGCCTACGACAGGTCGAGAGGATAGAGACCCAGAACTTC
TRBJ1-2,TRBV6-5,.,.,CASSDEGVGGYTF,TGTGCCAGCAGTGACGAGGGGGTTGGTGGCTACACCTTC
TRBJ2-7,TRBV6-2/TRBV6-3,.,.,CASSTGTARMDQCF,TGTGCCAGCAGTACCGGGACCGCCCGGATGGACCAATGCTTC
TRBJ2-7,TRBV12-3/TRBV12-4,.,TRBD1,CVSSFTGGSYERYF,TGTGTCAGCAGTTTCACAGGGGGCTCCTACGAGCGGTACTTC
TRBJ1-2,TRBV4-1,.,.,CARNQTAGLYGYTF,TGCGCCAGGAACCAAACCGCCGGCCTCTATGGCTACACCTTC
TRBJ2-5,TRBV12-3/TRBV12-4,.,.,CASSLAQGYKETQYF,TGTGCCAGCAGTCTAGCGCAGGGATACAAAGAGACCCAGTACTTC
TRBJ1-6,TRBV11-2,medium-sized,.,CASSLETGWNSPLHF,TGTGCCAGCAGCTTAGAGACAGGTTGGAACTCACCCCTCCACTTT
TRBJ2-3,TRBV11-3,.,.,CASSPYKDQHTDTQYF,TGTGCCAGCAGCCCCTACAAAGACCAACACACAGATACGCAATATTTT
TRBJ2-5,TRBV30,.,.,CASSSAAVQMEYF,TGTGCCTCGAGTAGCGCCGCGGTGCAGATGGAGTACTTC
TRBJ1-1,TRBV6-5,.,.,CASCYSTGLMNTEALF,TGTGCCAGCTGTTACTCGACCGGACTCATGAACACTGAAGCTCTCTTT
TRBJ1-2,TRBV4-2,.,.,CASSQYWTSNYGYTF,TGTGCTAGCAGCCAGTACTGGACCTCTAACTATGGCTACACCTTC
TRBJ1-6,TRBV6-6,.,.,CAISFDEESSHNSPLHF,TGTGCCATCAGTTTTGATGAGGAGAGCTCCCATAATTCACCCCTCCACTTT
TRBJ2-3,TRBV6-2/TRBV6-3,medium-sized,.,CASSKEVLSTDTQYF,TGTGCCAGCAGTAAAGAGGTGCTGTCCACAGATACGCAGTATTTT
TRBJ2-2,TRBV5-1,.,.,CASSRSGEAGELFF,TGCGCCAGCAGCAGGTCAGGAGAGGCCGGGGAGCTGTTTTTT
TRBJ2-4,TRBV12-3/TRBV12-4,.,.,CAGSLRSGTKNIQYF,TGTGCCGGCAGTTTGCGGAGTGGTACCAAAAACATTCAGTATTTC
TRBJ2-2,TRBV28,many,TRBD2,CASSSRSRTSNTGELFF,TGTGCCAGCAGTTCCCGTTCGAGGACTAGCAACACCGGGGAGCTGTTTTTT
TRBJ2-7,TRBV12-3/TRBV12-4,.,.,CANSWESMVEQYF,TGTGCAAACAGTTGGGAATCGATGGTCGAGCAGTACTTC
TRBJ2-7,TRBV4-3,.,.,CASSQDSSRKQYF,TGCGCCAGCAGCCAAGATTCAAGTCGGAAGCAGTACTTC
TRBJ2-1,TRBV14,few,.,CASSSVRDSEQFF,TGTGCCAGCAGCTCGGTCAGGGATAGTGAGCAGTTCTTC
TRBJ2-3,TRBV7-3,.,.,CASSLNRNQPQYF,TGTGCCAGCAGCTTAAACAGGAATCAGCCCCAGTATTTT
TRBJ1-5,TRBV12-3/TRBV12-4,many,.,CASSSGGQNNQPQHF,TGTGCCAGCAGTTCAGGCGGACAGAACAATCAGCCCCAGCATTTT
TRBJ1-3,TRBV29-1,many,.,CSVGGTDSGNTIYF,TGCAGCGTGGGCGGGACGGACTCTGGAAACACCATATATTTT
TRBJ2-1,TRBV6-5,.,TRBD1,CASSPSGMGQGNHEQFF,TGTGCCAGCAGTCCCTCGGGCATGGGACAGGGAAACCATGAGCAATTCTTC
TRBJ2-7,TRBV14,.,TRBD1,CTSSQDRARQYF,TGTACCAGCAGCCAGGACAGGGCTCGGCAGTACTTC
TRBJ2-2,TRBV11-3,.,TRBD1,CASRPRDSNTVELFF,TGTGCCAGTAGGCCAAGGGACAGCAACACCGTGGAGCTGTTTTTT
TRBJ2-1,TRBV28,.,.,CASNRIGDLYNEQFF,TGTGCCAGCAACAGGATAGGGGACCTATACAATGAGCAGTTCTTC
TRBJ2-6,TRBV6-5,.,.,CASRYSSRTNVLTF,TGTGCCAGCAGGTACAGCTCTAGGACCAACGTCCTGACTTTC
TRBJ2-7,TRBV5-1,.,TRBD1,CASSLPGTGYSYEQNF,TGCGCCAGCAGCTTGCCCGGGACAGGGTACTCCTACGAGCAGAACTTC
TRBJ1-6,TRBV11-3,.,.,CASILEDRYDSPLHF,TGTGCCAGCATCTTAGAGGACAGATACGATTCACCCCTCCACTTT
TRBJ1-2,TRBV6-2/TRBV6-3,many,.,CASRPGTRYGYTF,TGTGCCAGCAGACCCGGGACGCGCTATGGCTACACCTTC
TRBJ1-2,TRBV11-2,few,TRBD1,CASSSPWTGGHGTF,TGTGCCAGCAGCTCTCCATGGACAGGGGGCCATGGCACCTTC
TRBJ1-1,TRBV29-1,.,.,CSVNSVGIESFF,TGCAGCGTTAACTCTGTGGGAATTGAATCTTTCTTT
TRBJ2-1,TRBV12-3/TRBV12-4,.,.,CAGSILKGDEQFF,TGTGCCGGCAGTATACTAAAGGGGGATGAGCAGTTCTTC
TRBJ2-6,TRBV12-3/TRBV12-4,large,.,CASSGGRVSGANVLTF,TGTGCCAGCAGTGGCGGGCGAGTCTCCGGGGCCAACGTCCTGACTTTC
TRBJ2-1,TRBV20-1,.,.,CSATRDQYKEQFF,TGCAGTGCTACAAGGGACCAATACAAAGAGCAGTTCTTC
TRBJ1-5,TRBV28,many,TRBD1,CASSFAGRGPDQPQHF,TGTGCCAGCAGTTTTGCGGGAAGGGGGCCCGATCAGCCCCAGCATTTT
TRBJ2-1,TRBV6-2/TRBV6-3,.,.,CASSYSPGYEQFF,TGTGCCAGCAGTTACTCACCGGGGTATGAGCAGTTCTTC
TRBJ2-2,TRBV4-3,.,TRBD2,CASSLTQGGVGGELFF,TGCGCCAGCAGCCTCACCCAGGGAGGGGTTGGCGGGGAGCTGTTTTTT
TRBJ2-7,TRBV5-1,.,.,CASSLASWPYEQYF,TGCGCCAGCAGCTTGGCCAGCTGGCCCTACGAGCAGTACTTC
TRBJ1-6,TRBV4-1,once,.,CASSQLGWLLHF,TGCGCCAGCAGCCAACTCGGCTGGCTCCTCCACTTT
TRBJ2-7,TRBV15,.,.,CATSREGLPSYEQYF,TGTGCCACCAGCAGAGAAGGACTACCTTCCTACGAGCAGTACTTC
TRBJ2-1,TRBV29-1,.,.,CSVGDELFF,TGCAGCGTTGGGGATGAGCTGTTTTTC
TRBJ1-1,TRBV4-3,.,TRBD1,CDSSPRRTGYGIETFF,TGCGACAGCAGTCCACGAAGGACAGGGTATGGCATTGAAACTTTCTTT
TRBJ2-7,TRBV20-1,medium-sized,TRBD2,CSARESGTYEQYF,TGCAGTGCTAGAGAAAGCGGGACTTACGAGCAGTACTTC
TRBJ2-3,TRBV12-3/TRBV12-4,.,.,CASSPGLQTGNQVDTQYF,TGTGCTAGCAGTCCCGGCCTGCAGACGGGTAATCAGGTAGATACGCAGTATTTT
TRBJ2-1,TRBV6-2/TRBV6-3,.,.,CASTVTLSYNEQFF,TGTGCCAGCACCGTAACACTCTCCTACAATGAGCAGTTCTTC
TRBJ2-1,TRBV4-1,.,.,CASSPKSTPRQCRGEQFF,TGCGCCAGCAGCCCTAAATCTACCCCGCGACAGTGTCGTGGTGAGCAGTTCTTC
TRBJ2-1,TRBV6-2/TRBV6-3,.,.,CVSGNPRGIYNEQFF,TGTGTCAGCGGTAACCCCCGGGGGATATACAATGAGCAGTTCTTC
TRBJ1-2,TRBV4-1,.,TRBD1,CASSPARAGGLGGYTF,TGCGCCAGCAGCCCCGCCAGGGCAGGGGGCTTAGGTGGCTACACCTTC
TRBJ2-5,TRBV29-1,.,.,CSGSHLGETHYF,TGCAGCGGATCGCATCTGGGGGAAACCCACTACTTC
TRBJ1-2,TRBV6-6,.,.,CASNYSGTGYGYTF,TGTGCCAGCAATTACTCAGGGACGGGCTATGGCTATACCTTC
TRBJ2-7,TRBV5-1,many,TRBD1,CASSFGTVSYEQYF,TGCGCCAGCAGCTTCGGGACAGTTTCCTACGAGCAGTACTTC
TRBJ1-1,TRBV4-1,.,.,CARSYPLGRAVTAAFF,TGCGCCAGAAGCTACCCGTTGGGAAGGGCCGTAACTGCAGCTTTCTTT